One sample yielded the 32 T cell receptor beta chains listed below, sequenced in a study of Graves' ophthalmopathy and Graves' hyperthyroidism. Amplifying from RNA transcripts, the study obtained TCR beta CDR3 regions. HTBI primers were used in a first-round RT-PCR, which preceded a second-round multiplex PCR. In TCRdb, the multiplex PCR reads were re-called with MiXCR into one record per CDR3 protein. The sample has hundreds of thousands of distinct CDR3 sequences; about two fifths are singletons. The material sequenced was peripheral blood. The receptors were gathered from an adult man with Graves' ophthalmopathy.

The chain has TRBV7-2 and TRBJ2-5; D may match TRBD1 or TRBD2 (6 bases each). The CDR3 runs to 17 residues. Germline CDR1 reads SGHTA; CDR2 reads FQGNSA. The germline V and J ends were trimmed by 1 base and 0 bases, with 15 bases remaining between them. CDR3 DNA: TGTGCCAGCAGCTTAGTGGCGGGACACCCAAACCAAGAGACCCAGTACTTC. Translated: CASSLVAGHPNQETQYF.

At least ten counts were recorded for this clonotype. This chain joins TRBV12-3 or TRBV12-4 and TRBJ1-1, with 8 bases lining up with TRBD1. The CDR3 has 15 amino acids. The V and J ends lost 5 bases and 1 base, in that order; junction bases with no gene match: 6. Here the CDR3 reads CASSPQTGENTEAFF. In DNA form, the CDR3 reads TGTGCCAGCAGTCCTCAGACAGGGGAGAACACTGAAGCTTTCTTT.

The V call is TRBV10-3, the J call TRBJ2-6, with 10 nucleotides matching TRBD1. The V gene end was trimmed by 3 bases and the J gene end by 0 bases; junction bases not matched to a gene: 2. This CDR3 spans 17 amino acids. The V gene's germline CDR1 is ENHRY and CDR2 SYGVKD. The DNA of the CDR3 is TGTGCCATCAGTGATGGGACAGGGGTCTCTGGGGCCAACGTCCTGACTTTC. Protein: CAISDGTGVSGANVLTF.

This chain's CDR3 is CSAIPQGAAENQETQYF. For the CDR3, the DNA is TGCAGTGCTATTCCCCAGGGCGCCGCGGAGAATCAAGAGACCCAGTACTTC. The V and J genes are TRBV20-1 and TRBJ2-5; possibly TRBD1 for D (5 bases). V was cut by 4 bases and J by 2 bases, with 23 bases left in between. CDR1 and CDR2 (germline): DFQATT, SNEGSKA (reference sequence). This CDR3 is 17 amino acids long.

This clonotype has at least ten counts. V gene TRBV29-1 combines with J gene TRBJ2-5; TRBD1 agrees at 11 bases. V gave up 7 bases and J gave up 4 bases; unmatched junction bases: 14. CDR3 size: 16 residues. CDR1 and CDR2 from the germline V gene are SQVTM and ANQGSEA. The CDR3 protein is CSAPQTGTGGLETQYF. DNA of the CDR3: TGCAGCGCACCCCAAACCGGGACAGGGGGATTAGAGACCCAGTACTTC.

The rearrangement uses TRBV7-9 and TRBJ1-3; D not certain. This CDR3 is 16 amino acids long. Germline V gives CDR1 SEHNR, CDR2 FQNEAQ (reference sequence). V was clipped by 1 base and J by 4 bases, with 14 bases between them. The CDR3 here is CASSLERGREGNTIYF. The CDR3 nucleotides are TGTGCCAGCAGCTTAGAAAGAGGAAGGGAAGGAAACACCATATATTTT.

This clonotype has more than one count but fewer than ten. V and J are TRBV5-4 and TRBJ1-1, with TRBD1 identical over 7 bases. Germline loops: CDR1 SGHNT, CDR2 YYREEE (reference sequence). V gave up 3 bases and J gave up 1 base; unmatched junction bases: 9. The CDR3 consists of 16 residues. CDR3 DNA: TGTGCCAGCAGCTCCGGCCCGAGGGGGCCGAACACTGAAGCTTTCTTT. Its protein is CASSSGPRGPNTEAFF.

The V gene is TRBV15, the J gene TRBJ2-7; D gene unclear. Between the trimmed V and J ends, which lost 3 bases and 2 bases, there was a span of 8 bases. CDR3 length: 13 amino acids. The germline V gene encodes CDR1 LNHNV and CDR2 YYDKDF (reference sequence). The CDR3 reads CATSSQEPYEQYF. CDR3 bases: TGTGCCACCAGCAGCCAGGAGCCCTACGAGCAGTACTTC.

The chain couples TRBV4-2 to TRBJ1-6; TRBD1 matches at 9 bases. The germline V gene has CDR1 LGHNA and CDR2 YNFKEQ. V trimming: 5 bases; J trimming: 9 bases; junction bases outside the gene matches: 5. The CDR3 contains 14 residues. CDR3 nucleotide sequence: TGTGCCAGCAGCACCGGGACAGGGTCTTCACCCCTCCACTTT. Protein sequence: CASSTGTGSSPLHF.

The chain recombines TRBV4-2 with TRBJ1-1, with TRBD1 matching 8 bases. The ends lost 5 bases at V and 1 base at J; junction bases unmatched: 12. This CDR3 comprises 17 residues. Germline assignment: CDR1 LGHNA and CDR2 YNFKEQ. The CDR3 DNA reads as TGTGCCAGCAGCACCGGGACAGGACGCCCAGAGAACACTGAAGCTTTCTTT. Its protein is CASSTGTGRPENTEAFF.

This clonotype was seen many times. The junction does not match germline at one end; this may be a read error. CDR3 residues: CASSYSETGNQPQHF. In DNA, the CDR3 is TGTGCCAGCAGTTACTCTGAGACAGGGAATCAGCCCCAGCATTTT. The chain employs TRBV10-3 and TRBJ1-5; 7 positions match TRBD1. CDR1 ENHRY and CDR2 SYGVKD come from the germline V gene. CDR3 length: 15 amino acids.

V is TRBV6-1 and J is TRBJ1-3; no reliable D call. Trimming took 1 base from V and 0 from J, leaving 7 bases between them. Germline CDR1 reads MNHNS; CDR2 reads SASEGT. CDR3 length: 15 amino acids. In nucleotides, the CDR3 is TGTGCCAGCAGTGAAGGACCGGACTCTGGAAACACCATATATTTT. It is translated as CASSEGPDSGNTIYF.

This clonotype has ten or more counts. The chain recombines TRBV7-9 with TRBJ2-7; D is unclear. The germline gives CDR1 SEHNR, CDR2 FQNEAQ (reference sequence). The germline V and J ends were trimmed by 0 bases and 6 bases, with 12 bases remaining between them. This CDR3 region has 14 residues. The CDR3 here is CASSLALVGSEQYF. DNA for the CDR3: TGTGCCAGCAGCTTAGCGCTCGTCGGGTCCGAGCAGTACTTC.

The V and J genes are TRBV9 and TRBJ2-5; 7 bases map to TRBD2. V lost 2 bases and J lost 3; bases outside the gene matches: 4. Germline loops: CDR1 SGDLS, CDR2 YYNGEE. The CDR3 is made up of 14 amino acids. Here the CDR3 DNA reads TGTGCCAGCAGCGTCTCTAGCGGAGAAGAGACCCAGTACTTC. As protein: CASSVSSGEETQYF.

The gene calls are TRBV29-1 and TRBJ1-6; no firm D call. Trimming removed 6 bases at V and 1 base at J, with 7 bases between. This CDR3 spans 13 amino acids. The V gene's germline CDR1 is SQVTM and CDR2 ANQGSEA. The CDR3 sequence is CSVAKSYNSPLHF. DNA of the CDR3: TGCAGCGTCGCCAAATCCTATAATTCACCCCTCCACTTT.

The genes are TRBV25-1 and TRBJ1-1; 8 bases line up with TRBD1. J lost 0 bases, V lost 4 bases, and 7 bases had no gene match. Per germline, CDR1 MGHDK and CDR2 SYGVNS. This CDR3 comprises 16 residues. The CDR3 protein is CASSVGQGLLNTEAFF. CDR3 in DNA: TGTGCCAGCAGTGTAGGACAGGGACTGTTGAACACTGAAGCTTTCTTT.

The chain couples TRBV12-3 or TRBV12-4 to TRBJ2-5; D may be TRBD2 (5 bases). Trimming left V 3 bases short and J 3 bases short, with 17 bases between. CDR3 length equals 16 residues. CDR3 sequence (DNA): TGTGCCAGCAGTTTCTCACCTGACTATGTTAAAGAGACCCAGTACTTC. Its protein is CASSFSPDYVKETQYF.

For this clonotype: The junction departs from germline at one end; a sequencing error may be responsible. This chain uses TRBV10-3 with TRBJ2-7, with D possibly being TRBD1 (5 bases). Germline CDR1 reads ENHRY; CDR2 reads SYGVKD. The CDR3 runs 15 residues. CDR3 nucleotides: TGTGCCAGCAGTTACTCGACCAGGGTAATTAACGAGCAGTACTTC. Translating gives CASSYSTRVINEQYF.

This clonotype occurred a few times. The chain employs TRBV6-5 and TRBJ1-1; 7 bases are a match to TRBD1. Germline V gene sequence: CDR1 MNHEY, CDR2 SVGAGI. Trimming at V came to 0 bases and at J to 4 bases, leaving 5 bases not matched to a gene. The CDR3 has 15 amino acids. CDR3 amino acids: CASSYSKGALTEAFF. As DNA, the CDR3 is TGTGCCAGCAGTTACTCGAAGGGGGCGCTCACTGAAGCTTTCTTT.

This clonotype was observed a handful of times. This chain connects TRBV7-2 to TRBJ2-4; 8 nucleotides align to TRBD2. The V gene end was trimmed by 4 bases and the J gene end by 6 bases; junction bases not matched to a gene: 8. Germline values: CDR1 SGHTA, CDR2 FQGNSA. The CDR3 contains 15 residues. The CDR3 reads CASSSLSGSGNIQYF. The CDR3 region has the DNA TGTGCCAGCAGCTCACTCAGCGGGAGCGGAAACATTCAGTACTTC.

As for this clonotype: Just one base apart from a much larger clone, this may be a read error. The gene calls are TRBV6-6 and TRBJ1-1; 10 bases map to TRBD1. Germline CDR1 reads MNHNY; CDR2 reads SVGAGI (reference sequence). The CDR3 covers 16 residues. CDR3 amino acids: CAGSSGTGDGGTEAFF. CDR3 sequence (DNA): TGTGCCGGCAGTAGTGGGACAGGGGATGGGGGCACTGAAGCTTTCTTT.

In its sample, this clonotype was seen once. This chain uses TRBV29-1 with TRBJ2-7; TRBD1 aligns across 9 bases. The germline V gene has CDR1 SQVTM and CDR2 ANQGSEA. The CDR3 totals 13 residues. Losses at the gene ends were 6 bases for V and 5 bases for J; bases not matched to a gene: 8. The CDR3 protein is CSVMGQGSHEQYF. The DNA of the CDR3 is TGCAGCGTGATGGGACAGGGTTCCCACGAGCAGTACTTC.

This clonotype was counted many times. The rearrangement uses TRBV10-3 and TRBJ1-1, with D tentatively TRBD1 (6 bases). CDR1 and CDR2 from the germline V gene are ENHRY and SYGVKD. CDR3 length: 15 amino acids. The V end lost 6 bases, the J end lost 3 bases, and 17 bases lay between the germline ends. CDR3 protein: CAISDRGGLDTEAFF. CDR3 in DNA: TGTGCCATCAGCGACCGAGGGGGGTTGGACACTGAAGCTTTCTTT.

The chain employs TRBV6-6 and TRBJ1-3; a possible D gene is TRBD1 (5 bases). This CDR3 spans 14 amino acids. Germline CDR1 and CDR2: MNHNY and SVGAGI (reference sequence). V gave up 2 bases and J gave up 7 bases, with 12 bases separating them. The CDR3 loop is CASSYTGTGNTIYF. The CDR3 DNA reads TGTGCCAGCAGTTACACTGGGACCGGGAACACCATATATTTT.

The sample holds a few counts of this clonotype. The chain carries TRBV9 and TRBJ2-7; D remains ambiguous. Germline V CDR1 and CDR2: SGDLS, YYNGEE. V lost 0 bases to trimming and J lost 0 bases, with 7 bases between them. The CDR3 totals 14 residues. CDR3 nucleotide sequence: TGTGCCAGCAGCGTAGGAGTAAACTCCTACGAGCAGTACTTC. Translating it yields CASSVGVNSYEQYF.

About this clonotype: This sequence may be a read error, since a much larger clone differs from it by one base. V usage is TRBV11-1 and J usage is TRBJ1-2; no firm D call. Germline assignment: CDR1 SGHAT and CDR2 FQDESV (reference sequence). This CDR3 comprises 14 residues. Deletions cut 5 bases from V and 8 bases from J, with 18 bases between. The CDR3 loop is CASSKVLSGSGYTF. CDR3 DNA sequence: TGTGCCAGCAGCAAAGTCTTATCGGGAAGCGGCTACACCTTC.

This chain links TRBV29-1 with TRBJ1-5; a weak D match, TRBD1 (6 bases). This CDR3 has 14 amino acids. The V end was cut by 6 bases, the J end by 0 bases, with 12 bases between. The germline CDR1 and CDR2 sequences are SQVTM and ANQGSEA. The CDR3 nucleotides are TGCAGCGTGGGGGCGCGGAGTAGCAATCAGCCCCAGCATTTT. Residues: CSVGARSSNQPQHF.

This clonotype has just one count. The rearrangement links TRBV29-1 to TRBJ1-1; no definite D call. The CDR3 contains 16 residues. Germline CDR1 is SQVTM and CDR2 is ANQGSEA. V was trimmed by 1 base and J by 1 base, leaving 16 bases between them. CDR3 region: CSVEGVGALGNTEAFF. The CDR3 DNA follows: TGCAGCGTTGAAGGGGTAGGAGCCCTCGGGAACACTGAAGCTTTCTTT.

The J gene is TRBJ2-1, the V gene TRBV24-1, with TRBD2 matching over 9 bases. The V and J ends lost 2 bases and 4 bases, in that order; junction bases with no gene match: 5. This CDR3 has 16 amino acids. CDR1 and CDR2 (germline): KGHDR, SFDVKD. The CDR3 is CATSDSSSGDYNEQFF. The CDR3 DNA sequence: TGTGCCACCAGTGATTCTTCTAGCGGGGATTACAATGAGCAGTTCTTC.

The V and J genes are TRBV7-3 and TRBJ1-2; 8 bases agree with TRBD1. The CDR3 is made up of 12 amino acids. The germline V gene encodes CDR1 SGHTA and CDR2 FQGTGA. The ends lost 7 bases at V and 7 bases at J; junction bases unmatched: 5. Here the CDR3 reads CASKTGAGGYTF. The CDR3 DNA reads as TGTGCCAGCAAGACAGGGGCCGGTGGCTACACCTTC. Using reference TRBV7-3 and TRBJ1-2 for the parts outside the CDR3, the full variable domain is GAGVSQTPSNKVTEKGKYVELRCDPISGHTALYWYRQSLGQGPEFLIYFQGTGAADDSGLPNDRFFAVRPEGSVSTLKIQRTERGDSAVYLCASKTGAGGYTFGSGTRLTVV.

This clonotype has a handful of counts. V and J are TRBV7-9 and TRBJ2-7, with 14 bases that match TRBD2. The length of the CDR3 is 18 residues. V lost 5 bases to trimming and J lost 4 bases; unmatched junction nucleotides: 13. Looked up from germline, CDR1 is SEHNR and CDR2 is FQNEAQ (reference sequence). The CDR3 here is CASSPKPGTSGRTYEQYF. CDR3 sequence (DNA): TGTGCCAGCAGCCCGAAACCCGGGACTAGCGGGAGAACGTACGAGCAGTACTTC.

Many counts were recorded for this clonotype. The chain couples TRBV7-9 to TRBJ2-5, with D tentatively TRBD1 or TRBD2 (5 bases each). The V gene lost 6 bases and the J gene lost 10 bases, with 12 bases spanning the gap. Per the germline V gene, CDR1 is SEHNR and CDR2 is FQNEAQ (reference sequence). This CDR3 has 11 residues. The CDR3 region has the DNA TGTGCCAGCAGTTGGGACGGGGACCAGTACTTC. Amino acid sequence: CASSWDGDQYF.